The 28 T cell receptor beta chains reported below all come from one sample, sequenced in a study of cytomegalovirus exposure and HLA in healthy donors. PCR primers comprised 60 Vbeta and 13 Jbeta primers. Sequencing was performed with immunoSEQ multiplex PCR; in TCRdb, only in-frame clones are kept and a portion is missing. Among around 62,000 clones, about 71% were seen once, and the ten largest hold over 7%. Sequencing input: PBMCs. These TCRs come from a man in his fifties or sixties in good health and CMV-seropositive.

This clone was recorded a few times. The chain has TRBV11-2 and TRBJ2-7, with 8 bases lining up with TRBD1. The V gene's germline CDR1 is SGHAT and CDR2 FQNNGV. This CDR3 has 15 amino acids. V trimming: 5 bases; J trimming: 0 bases; junction bases outside the gene matches: 6. The CDR3 loop reads CASSQGATSSYEQYF. CDR3 coding DNA: TGTGCCAGCAGCCAGGGGGCTACAAGCTCCTACGAGCAGTACTTC.

The chain recombines TRBV12-5 with TRBJ2-3, with 9 bases aligning to TRBD1. Germline V gene sequence: CDR1 LGHNT, CDR2 FRNRAP. This CDR3 spans 15 amino acids. J gave up 5 bases and V 2 bases, and 5 bases lay outside the gene matches. This CDR3 is CASGLSTGGIDTQYF. For the CDR3, the DNA is TGTGCTAGTGGTTTGAGTACAGGGGGCATAGATACGCAGTATTTT.

This clone was seen a handful of times. Additional DNA sequences in this sample encode the identical CDR3. The CDR3 coding sequence is TGTGCCAGCAGCTTCGGGGGGCGGAACTATGGCTACACCTTC. Encoded protein: CASSFGGRNYGYTF. The chain couples TRBV5-5 to TRBJ1-2; possibly TRBD1 for D (6 bases). Between the trimmed V and J ends, which lost 2 bases and 2 bases, there was a span of 10 bases. The length of the CDR3 is 14 residues. Germline V gene data show CDR1 as SGHKS and CDR2 as YYEKEE (reference sequence).

The genes are TRBV5-4 and TRBJ2-7; 13 bases align to TRBD2. Germline trimming cut 3 bases from V and 2 bases from J; bases unmatched to any gene: 2. Germline V CDR1 and CDR2: SGHNT, YYREEE (reference sequence). This CDR3 is 15 amino acids long. CDR3 DNA: TGTGCCAGCAGCTCGGGACTAGCGGGGACCTACGAGCAGTACTTC. The encoded protein is CASSSGLAGTYEQYF.

This clone was found many times. The chain uses TRBV6-5 and TRBJ2-7; 11 bases align to TRBD2. Germline loops: CDR1 MNHEY, CDR2 SVGAGI. This CDR3 has 16 amino acids. Trimming took 0 bases from V and 6 from J; bases not matched to a gene: 7. The CDR3 sequence: CASSYSRLAGPTEQYF. DNA for the CDR3: TGTGCCAGCAGTTACTCGCGACTAGCGGGACCGACCGAGCAGTACTTC.

V is TRBV5-1 and J is TRBJ1-2; no clear D gene. Trimming pared 4 bases from V and 4 bases from J, leaving 11 bases between. Germline CDR1 SGHRS, CDR2 YFSETQ. CDR3 length: 13 residues. CDR3 region: CASSREVPYGYTF. CDR3 sequence (DNA): TGCGCCAGCAGCCGTGAGGTGCCCTATGGCTACACCTTC.

The rearrangement uses TRBV10-2 and TRBJ2-7, with TRBD2 as a possible D gene (6 bases). Germline V gives CDR1 WSHSY, CDR2 SAAADI. The V end was cut by 4 bases, the J end by 0 bases, with 19 bases between. This CDR3 has 17 amino acids. The CDR3 region has the DNA TGCGCCAGCAGTGTATTTAGCGGAACGGACCCCTCCTACGAGCAGTACTTC. It encodes CASSVFSGTDPSYEQYF.

V and J are TRBV7-6 and TRBJ2-7, with 7 nucleotides matching TRBD1. The CDR3 covers 13 residues. V gave up 4 bases and J gave up 2 bases; unmatched junction bases: 2. Germline V gives CDR1 SGHVS, CDR2 FNYEAQ. CDR3 amino acids: CASSWGQTYEQYF. CDR3 coding DNA: TGTGCCAGCAGCTGGGGACAGACCTACGAGCAGTACTTC. The full variable domain, rest sourced from reference TRBV7-6 and TRBJ2-7, is GAGVSQSPRYKVTKRGQDVALRCDPISGHVSLYWYRQALGQGPEFLTYFNYEAQQDKSGLPNDRFSAERPEGSISTLTIQRTEQRDSAMYRCASSWGQTYEQYFGPGTRLTVT.

The V gene is TRBV11-2, the J gene TRBJ2-2; tentative D call: TRBD2 (6 bases). V lost 4 bases and J lost 4, with 13 bases in between. Germline V gene lookup returns CDR1 SGHAT and CDR2 FQNNGV. This CDR3 has 15 residues. The CDR3 DNA is TGTGCCAGCAGCTCCGCCATGGGAGGCACCGGGGAGCTGTTTTTT. Translated, it gives CASSSAMGGTGELFF.

The chain employs TRBV5-4 and TRBJ2-7, with 9 nucleotides matching TRBD2. The junction had 8 bases not matched to a gene; V was cut back by 5 bases and J by 5 bases. The CDR3 is 14 amino acids. The germline V gene encodes CDR1 SGHNT and CDR2 YYREEE (reference sequence). Here the CDR3 DNA reads TGTGCCAGCAGTCCGAAGCGGGAGGTCGACGAGCAGTACTTC. Translating it yields CASSPKREVDEQYF. The full variable domain, rest sourced from reference TRBV5-4 and TRBJ2-7, is ETGVTQSPTHLIKTRGQQVTLRCSSQSGHNTVSWYQQALGQGPQFIFQYYREEENGRGNFPPRFSGLQFPNYSSELNVNALELDDSALYLCASSPKREVDEQYFGPGTRLTVT.

This clone was seen once. The same CDR3 can be traced to other DNA sequences in this sample. The chain recombines TRBV6-5 with TRBJ1-1; D not certain. V lost 8 bases and J 1 base, leaving 14 bases between the germline ends. The CDR3 is 14 amino acids. Germline V gene data show CDR1 as MNHEY and CDR2 as SVGAGI. In nucleotides, the CDR3 is TGTGCCAGCCGGGGAGGAGGCTGGAACACTGAAGCTTTCTTT. This encodes CASRGGGWNTEAFF.

The V call is TRBV25-1, the J call TRBJ2-1, with D hard to call. Germline V gene lookup returns CDR1 MGHDK and CDR2 SYGVNS. V was shortened by 6 bases and J by 4 bases, with 7 bases between the two germline ends. The CDR3 extends over 12 amino acids. In nucleotides, the CDR3 is TGTGCCAGCAGCGCCACTTACAATGAGCAGTTCTTC. Translating gives CASSATYNEQFF.

This sequence joins TRBV5-1 and TRBJ2-2; 7 bases are shared with TRBD1. The CDR3 totals 14 residues. Unmatched junction bases numbered 6, after V lost 3 bases and J lost 7 bases. Germline V CDR1 and CDR2: SGHRS, YFSETQ. CDR3: CASSSQGYGGELFF. CDR3 in DNA: TGCGCCAGCAGCTCACAGGGGTACGGCGGGGAGCTGTTTTTT. Full variable domain (rest looked up from reference TRBV5-1 and TRBJ2-2): KAGVTQTPRYLIKTRGQQVTLSCSPISGHRSVSWYQQTPGQGLQFLFEYFSETQRNKGNFPGRFSGRQFSNSRSEMNVSTLELGDSALYLCASSSQGYGGELFFGEGSRLTVL.

The V and J genes are TRBV19 and TRBJ1-5; tentative D call: TRBD1 (6 bases). The V gene lost 4 bases and the J gene lost 5 bases, with 21 bases spanning the gap. The germline gives CDR1 LNHDA, CDR2 SQIVND (reference sequence). This CDR3 contains 17 residues. The DNA of the CDR3 is TGTGCCAGTAGTAGAGGTGCGGGGGGCAGGTACGATCAGCCCCAGCATTTT. Protein sequence: CASSRGAGGRYDQPQHF.

This clone has a single count. The CDR3 bases are TGTGCCAGCTCACCCAGCAACTACGAGCAGTACTTC. This encodes CASSPSNYEQYF. The rearrangement uses TRBV18 and TRBJ2-5; D is unresolved. The DNA matches TRBJ2-7 better at its end, which makes the J call doubtful. This CDR3 has 12 residues. Per germline, CDR1 KGHSH and CDR2 LQKENI.

This rearrangement joins TRBV5-1 to TRBJ2-3; a possible D gene is TRBD2 (5 bases). Deletions cut 0 bases from V and 0 bases from J, with 11 bases between. Germline CDR1 reads SGHRS; CDR2 reads YFSETQ. CDR3 length: 16 residues. The CDR3 nucleotides are TGCGCCAGCAGCTTGGACGGCCGGGGTAGCACAGATACGCAGTATTTT. It is translated as CASSLDGRGSTDTQYF.

The chain recombines TRBV11-3 with TRBJ1-1; 7 nucleotides agree with TRBD1. Trimming at V came to 6 bases and at J to 2 bases, leaving 6 bases not matched to a gene. Germline lookup yields CDR1 SGHNT and CDR2 YENEEA. The CDR3 is 14 residues long. The CDR3 region has the DNA TGTGCCAGCAGAGCAAGACAGGGAAACACTGAAGCTTTCTTT. This encodes CASRARQGNTEAFF.

V is TRBV5-4 and J is TRBJ2-2; possible D gene TRBD2, 5 bases. V was cut by 0 bases and J by 7 bases, with 7 bases left in between. This CDR3 has 13 amino acids. The germline V gene encodes CDR1 SGHNT and CDR2 YYREEE (reference sequence). CDR3 residues: CASSLGESGELFF. CDR3 DNA sequence: TGTGCCAGCAGCTTGGGGGAGAGCGGGGAGCTGTTTTTT.

This chain joins TRBV19 and TRBJ1-4; the match to TRBD1 covers 8 bases. Germline lookup yields CDR1 LNHDA and CDR2 SQIVND (reference sequence). This CDR3 is built from 15 residues. The J segment lost 8 bases and the V segment lost 0 bases, leaving 5 bases of the junction unmatched. As DNA, the CDR3 is TGTGCCAGTAGTATAGATACAGGGGGTGAGGAAAAACTGTTTTTT. Amino acids: CASSIDTGGEEKLFF.

This chain joins TRBV6-1 and TRBJ1-1; 8 bases align to TRBD1. The trim removed 4 bases at V and 6 bases at J, leaving 7 bases unmatched. Germline V gene lookup returns CDR1 MNHNS and CDR2 SASEGT. This CDR3 spans 14 amino acids. The CDR3 sequence is CASSGRQGIAEAFF. In nucleotides, the CDR3 is TGTGCCAGCAGTGGCAGACAGGGGATAGCTGAAGCTTTCTTT.

The chain carries TRBV11-2 and TRBJ2-7; possible D gene TRBD1, 8 bases. V lost 4 bases, J lost 4 bases, and 23 bases lay in between. The length of the CDR3 is 17 residues. Germline V gives CDR1 SGHAT, CDR2 FQNNGV. CDR3 in DNA: TGTGCCAGCAGCTCCCTATTAGGACAGGGAGGGGGGTACGAGCAGTACTTC. Translated: CASSSLLGQGGGYEQYF.

The rearrangement uses TRBV5-1 and TRBJ1-1, with 12 bases aligning to TRBD1. CDR1 and CDR2 from the germline V gene are SGHRS and YFSETQ. This CDR3 spans 16 amino acids. The trim removed 4 bases at V and 5 bases at J, leaving 9 bases unmatched. CDR3 nucleotides: TGCGCCAGCAGCGACCACGGGACAGGGGGCTGGACTGAAGCTTTCTTT. This encodes CASSDHGTGGWTEAFF. Looking up the rest from reference TRBV5-1 and TRBJ1-1 gives the full variable domain: KAGVTQTPRYLIKTRGQQVTLSCSPISGHRSVSWYQQTPGQGLQFLFEYFSETQRNKGNFPGRFSGRQFSNSRSEMNVSTLELGDSALYLCASSDHGTGGWTEAFFGQGTRLTVV.

The gene calls are TRBV29-1 and TRBJ1-1; D is unclear. Germline CDR1 is SQVTM and CDR2 is ANQGSEA. Trimming removed 4 bases at V and 0 bases at J, with 12 bases between. CDR3 length equals 14 residues. CDR3: CSVGSRAMNTEAFF. CDR3 bases: TGCAGCGTTGGATCTCGTGCTATGAACACTGAAGCTTTCTTT.

The chain links TRBV14 to TRBJ2-3; 10 nucleotides align to TRBD2. Germline V gene lookup returns CDR1 SGHDN and CDR2 FVKESK. CDR3 length: 17 residues. V shed 4 bases, J shed 1 base, and the junction held 8 bases outside the gene matches. The CDR3 sequence: CASSRISGGQRTDTQYF. CDR3 sequence (DNA): TGTGCCAGCAGCCGAATTAGCGGGGGGCAACGCACAGATACGCAGTATTTT. Variable domain in full (rest from reference TRBV14 and TRBJ2-3): EAGVTQFPSHSVIEKGQTVTLRCDPISGHDNLYWYRRVMGKEIKFLLHFVKESKQDESGMPNNRFLAERTGGTYSTLKVQPAELEDSGVYFCASSRISGGQRTDTQYFGPGTRLTVL.

This chain links TRBV19 with TRBJ2-1, with a tentative D call TRBD1 (6 bases). Germline V gives CDR1 LNHDA, CDR2 SQIVND (reference sequence). V was clipped by 3 bases and J by 3 bases, with 18 bases between them. This CDR3 region has 17 residues. The CDR3 reads CASSICGQGIFYNEQFF. The CDR3 nucleotides read TGTGCCAGTAGTATCTGCGGCCAGGGGATCTTCTACAATGAGCAGTTCTTC.

This clone was observed a handful of times. The chain has TRBV9 and TRBJ2-6; possible D gene TRBD2, 6 bases. CDR1 and CDR2 (germline): SGDLS, YYNGEE. This CDR3 contains 18 residues. V lost 4 bases, J lost 0 bases, and 17 bases lay in between. The CDR3 is CASSPHGSPYSGANVLTF. The CDR3, as DNA: TGTGCCAGCAGCCCCCACGGGAGTCCTTACTCTGGGGCCAACGTCCTGACTTTC.

On this clone: One end of the junction is discordant with germline, which a read error may explain. This chain links TRBV9 with TRBJ1-1, with D unclear. Germline V gene data show CDR1 as SGDLS and CDR2 as YYNGEE. This CDR3 has 14 residues. The CDR3: CASSQDGMNTEAFF. Here the CDR3 DNA reads TGCGCCAGCAGCCAAGACGGGATGAACACTGAAGCTTTCTTT.

The chain couples TRBV5-1 to TRBJ2-5; TRBD2 matches at 15 bases. CDR3 size: 17 residues. CDR1 SGHRS and CDR2 YFSETQ come from the germline V gene. Trimming cost V 0 bases and J 2 bases; bases outside gene matches: 2. The DNA for the CDR3 is TGCGCCAGCAGCTTGGGGACTAGCGGGGGGGCGCAAGAGACCCAGTACTTC. Its protein is CASSLGTSGGAQETQYF.